The 19 T cell receptor beta chains given below trace back to one sample, sequenced in a study of neurological immune-mediated disorders. One entry per CDR3 protein results from TCRdb running MiXCR on the 5' RACE reads. The sample contains 60,000 or so distinct CDR3 sequences, roughly 3.5% of which appear only once. The sequenced sample consisted of PBMCs. The source of these receptors is a woman aged 55-69 years with multiple sclerosis.

Ten or more counts support this clonotype. The rearrangement uses TRBV6-6 and TRBJ2-7; the D is unclear. The CDR3 has 20 amino acids. Germline-derived CDR1 and CDR2 are MNHNY and SVGAGI (reference sequence). Trimming took 0 bases from V and 3 from J, leaving 27 bases between them. Here the CDR3 reads CASSYSTLGASSSLNYEQYF. The CDR3 nucleotides are TGTGCCAGCAGTTACTCGACGCTCGGAGCATCCTCCTCACTAAACTACGAGCAGTACTTC.

In this sample, this clonotype turned up many times. The chain links TRBV7-9 to TRBJ1-4, with 8 bases fitting TRBD1. This CDR3 is built from 15 residues. Germline-derived CDR1 and CDR2 are SEHNR and FQNEAQ (reference sequence). J gave up 5 bases and V 5 bases, and 7 bases lay outside the gene matches. CDR3 amino acids: CASSARTGRNEKLFF. The DNA of the CDR3 is TGTGCCAGCAGCGCGCGGACAGGGAGAAATGAAAAACTGTTTTTT.

This clonotype was found many times. This chain joins TRBV20-1 and TRBJ2-5; a weak D match, TRBD1 (6 bases). The germline CDR1 and CDR2 sequences are DFQATT and SNEGSKA (reference sequence). Trimming took off 7 bases at V and 0 bases at J, with 30 bases between the two ends. The CDR3 sequence is 19 residues long. CDR3 loop: CSVGGGGFRRIRDQETQYF. DNA of the CDR3: TGCAGTGTAGGGGGTGGGGGATTTCGTAGGATACGCGACCAAGAGACCCAGTACTTC.

This clonotype was detected many times. This chain links TRBV7-8 with TRBJ2-3, with 7 bases aligning to TRBD2. The germline V gene has CDR1 SGHVS and CDR2 FQNEAQ. V trimming: 6 bases; J trimming: 2 bases; junction bases outside the gene matches: 11. This CDR3 is 16 amino acids long. CDR3 region: CASRPPPGGLTDTQYF. Written as DNA, the CDR3 is TGTGCCAGCAGACCCCCGCCGGGGGGACTCACAGATACGCAGTATTTT.

This clonotype was detected ten times or more. The chain joins TRBV20-1 to TRBJ1-1; D not certain. CDR1 is DFQATT and CDR2 is SNEGSKA in the germline V gene (reference sequence). Trimming pared 5 bases from V and 7 bases from J, leaving 17 bases between. CDR3 length: 13 residues. The CDR3 DNA is TGCAGTGCTCAGGACGGAGGAGTGGGTGAAGCTTTCTTT. This sequence encodes CSAQDGGVGEAFF.

This clonotype was observed many times. The chain is built from TRBV5-1 and TRBJ2-2; 8 bases are shared with TRBD2. The germline V gene encodes CDR1 SGHRS and CDR2 YFSETQ. Trimming at V came to 1 base and at J to 6 bases, leaving 8 bases not matched to a gene. The CDR3 is 16 amino acids. CDR3 region: CASSLPRGGHPGELFF. The CDR3, as DNA: TGCGCCAGCAGCTTGCCCCGCGGGGGGCACCCCGGGGAGCTGTTTTTT.

This clonotype was seen ten or more times. The chain links TRBV5-6 to TRBJ1-1, with 8 bases identical to TRBD1. The CDR3 covers 14 residues. From germline, CDR1 is SGHDT and CDR2 YYEEEE. The V segment lost 5 bases and the J segment 5 bases; nucleotides outside the gene matches: 8. CDR3 amino acids: CASRAGGRWTEAFF. The CDR3 DNA reads as TGTGCCAGCAGAGCAGGGGGCAGGTGGACTGAAGCTTTCTTT.

The sample holds many counts of this clonotype. The chain has TRBV9 and TRBJ2-2, with a tentative D call TRBD1 (5 bases). V was clipped by 1 base and J by 4 bases, with 14 bases between them. The CDR3 spans 16 residues. The germline V gene has CDR1 SGDLS and CDR2 YYNGEE. The CDR3 bases are TGTGCCAGCAGCGTAATCGCACAGGCGGTCACCGGGGAGCTGTTTTTT. Translating it yields CASSVIAQAVTGELFF. The full variable domain, its missing parts supplied by reference TRBV9 and TRBJ2-2, is DSGVTQTPKHLITATGQRVTLRCSPRSGDLSVYWYQQSLDQGLQFLIQYYNGEERAKGNILERFSAQQFPDLHSELNLSSLELGDSALYFCASSVIAQAVTGELFFGEGSRLTVL.

This clonotype was observed many times. The chain has TRBV7-2 and TRBJ1-6, with a possible D match to TRBD1 (6 bases). The CDR3 runs 15 residues. Deletions cut 7 bases from V and 8 bases from J, with 18 bases between. Germline CDR1 reads SGHTA; CDR2 reads FQGNSA. CDR3 DNA: TGTGCCAGCACCCAGAGGGGGTCGGTATATTCACCCCTCCACTTT. Translation: CASTQRGSVYSPLHF.

This clonotype was seen repeatedly, ten times or more. V is TRBV5-1 and J is TRBJ2-7; 8 bases map to TRBD1. Germline trimming cut 5 bases from V and 5 bases from J; bases unmatched to any gene: 6. The CDR3 is made up of 13 amino acids. Germline V gene data show CDR1 as SGHRS and CDR2 as YFSETQ. This CDR3 reads CASRDRETHEQYF. The CDR3 nucleotides read TGCGCCAGCAGGGACAGGGAAACACACGAGCAGTACTTC.

Only a few counts were recorded for this clonotype. The gene calls are TRBV20-1 and TRBJ2-7; perhaps TRBD1 as D (6 bases). V was trimmed by 0 bases and J by 5 bases, leaving 14 bases between them. The CDR3 totals 14 residues. Germline V gene data show CDR1 as DFQATT and CDR2 as SNEGSKA (reference sequence). The CDR3 is CSARDRRGHDEQYF. CDR3 DNA sequence: TGCAGTGCTAGAGATCGAAGGGGACATGACGAGCAGTACTTC.

There are many counts of this clonotype. The gene calls are TRBV6-1 and TRBJ1-1; tentatively, D is TRBD1 (5 bases). The V end was cut by 1 base, the J end by 2 bases, with 8 bases between. This CDR3 region has 14 residues. CDR1 is MNHNS, CDR2 SASEGT, per germline. The CDR3 reads CASSEVGANTEAFF. The CDR3 bases are TGTGCCAGCAGTGAAGTCGGGGCCAACACTGAAGCTTTCTTT.

This clonotype has ten or more counts. The chain has TRBV6-5 and TRBJ2-7, with 9 bases aligning to TRBD2. The CDR3 is 15 amino acids. V dropped 2 bases and J dropped 3; count of bases not matched to a gene: 5. Germline lookup yields CDR1 MNHEY and CDR2 SVGAGI. The CDR3 coding sequence is TGTGCCAGCAGTTACATTAGCGGGAGCTTCTACGAGCAGTACTTC. Translating gives CASSYISGSFYEQYF.

This clonotype was recorded at least ten times. The chain joins TRBV7-8 to TRBJ1-1; no clear D. V dropped 5 bases and J dropped 1 base, with 17 bases sitting between them. CDR1 is SGHVS and CDR2 is FQNEAQ in the germline V gene. CDR3 size: 16 residues. This chain's CDR3 is CASSRHPTKSNTEAFF. In nucleotides, the CDR3 is TGTGCCAGCAGCCGACATCCGACTAAATCGAACACTGAAGCTTTCTTT.

This clonotype appeared a few times. The V call is TRBV6-5, the J call TRBJ2-2, with TRBD2 matching over 7 bases. Germline V gene data show CDR1 as MNHEY and CDR2 as SVGAGI. This CDR3 has 15 amino acids. V lost 0 bases and J lost 5; bases outside the gene matches: 3. CDR3 sequence reads: CASSYSTSLTGELFF. Written as DNA, the CDR3 is TGTGCCAGCAGTTACTCGACTAGCCTGACCGGGGAGCTGTTTTTT.

This clonotype came up many times. The genes are TRBV5-1 and TRBJ1-3, with TRBD1 as a possible D gene (5 bases). Germline CDR1 reads SGHRS; CDR2 reads YFSETQ. Trimming took off 4 bases at V and 2 bases at J, with 16 bases between the two ends. The CDR3 has 16 residues. The CDR3 DNA sequence: TGCGCCAGCAGCATTGGAATAGGGGACCCTGGAAACACCATATATTTT. Protein product: CASSIGIGDPGNTIYF.

This clonotype has a count of ten or more. The V call is TRBV7-8, the J call TRBJ2-1; 8 bases match TRBD2. After removal of 1 base from V and 5 bases from J, the junction contained 13 bases not matched to a gene. The CDR3 contains 18 residues. Germline-derived CDR1 and CDR2 are SGHVS and FQNEAQ. The CDR3 region is CASSLVAYWRGDNNEQFF. CDR3 sequence (DNA): TGTGCCAGCAGCTTAGTGGCGTATTGGCGGGGGGATAACAATGAGCAGTTCTTC.

The sample holds many counts of this clonotype. The rearrangement uses TRBV12-3 or TRBV12-4 and TRBJ1-1; tentative D call: TRBD1 (6 bases). Between the trimmed V and J ends, which lost 2 bases and 3 bases, there was a span of 10 bases. There are 14 residues in the CDR3. As DNA, the CDR3 is TGTGCCAGCAGTTTATCACAGGGACACACTGAAGCTTTCTTT. Its translation: CASSLSQGHTEAFF.

At least ten counts were recorded for this clonotype. The chain links TRBV9 to TRBJ2-7; TRBD2 matches 7 bases. The germline V gene encodes CDR1 SGDLS and CDR2 YYNGEE. The CDR3 length is 15 residues. Unmatched junction bases numbered 9, after V lost 1 base and J lost 5 bases. The CDR3, as DNA: TGTGCCAGCAGCGTATATGGTACGGGAGGTGACGAGCAGTACTTC. Translation: CASSVYGTGGDEQYF.